This section outlines one T cell receptor (beta chain) sequence together with its context. No antigen is known for it. This record comes from a study of T-cell memory formation after mild COVID-19. Regarding the study as a whole: There was no confirmation that second-wave clones peaking on day 37 were SARS-CoV-2 specific. Clones that contracted clustered mainly in CM and EM if CD4+ and in EMRA if CD8+. Day 15 to 85 contracting clones showed balanced CD4/CD8; later expanders leaned CD4+.

The CDR3 is 17 amino acids. V was clipped by 1 base and J by 0 bases; unmatched bases: 10. Germline CDR1 SGHRS, CDR2 YFSETQ. Constant-segment primers were used for 5'RACE, and the resulting TCR alpha and TCR beta cDNA libraries carried sample barcodes and UMIs. TCRdb used MiXCR to reprocess the 5' RACE reads, holding one entry per CDR3 protein. Found here are roughly 320,000 distinct CDR3 sequences, 25% to 30% of them singletons; the top ten hold about 14%. The specimen was PBMCs or a T cell subset sorted from them (not recorded which). The TCR comes from an adult woman who had mild COVID-19 (a few samples of this study predate the infection). Cell type and time point are not known. The chain joins TRBV5-1 to TRBJ2-7; 7 bases agree with TRBD2. The CDR3 sequence: CASSLSGGGPYSYEQYF. DNA for the CDR3: TGCGCCAGCAGCTTGTCTGGCGGGGGACCCTACTCCTACGAGCAGTACTTC.